One sample yielded the 27 T cell receptor beta chains listed below, sequenced in a study of cytomegalovirus exposure and HLA in healthy donors. The PCR used 60 Vbeta and 13 Jbeta primers. Here immunoSEQ multiplex PCR was the method, and the copy in TCRdb shows in-frame clones only, minus some. Of under 130,000 clones listed, 78% were seen once; the top ten hold roughly 1.3%. What was sequenced was PBMCs. Receptors were obtained from a man aged 30-40 years in good health and CMV-seronegative.

The chain uses TRBV6-5 and TRBJ2-1; 8 nucleotides line up with TRBD2. The V and J ends lost 6 bases and 3 bases, in that order; junction bases with no gene match: 4. CDR1 MNHEY and CDR2 SVGAGI come from the germline V gene. The CDR3 length is 14 residues. Here the CDR3 DNA reads TGTGCCAGCAGCCAGCGGGGGTTCTACAATGAGCAGTTCTTC. It translates to CASSQRGFYNEQFF.

V and J are TRBV5-4 and TRBJ2-7; the match to TRBD2 covers 11 bases. The CDR3 covers 15 residues. The germline CDR1 and CDR2 sequences are SGHNT and YYREEE (reference sequence). V was pared by 3 bases and J by 4 bases, with 6 bases of the junction left unmatched. Here the CDR3 reads CASSSGTSGPYEQYF. CDR3 nucleotides: TGTGCCAGCAGCTCCGGGACTAGCGGCCCTTACGAGCAGTACTTC.

As for this clone: The sample holds other DNA sequences that translate to the same CDR3. The rearrangement joins TRBV19 to TRBJ1-5; no definite D call. The CDR3 is made up of 12 amino acids. Germline-derived CDR1 and CDR2 are LNHDA and SQIVND (reference sequence). Trimming removed 1 base at V and 7 bases at J, with 5 bases between. CDR3 protein: CASSIGGQPQHF. The DNA for the CDR3 is TGTGCCAGTAGTATAGGAGGGCAGCCCCAGCATTTT.

The chain combines TRBV28 with TRBJ1-2; D might be TRBD1 (5 bases). Trimming cost V 5 bases and J 8 bases, with 21 bases left between them. This CDR3 is 15 amino acids long. Germline values: CDR1 MDHEN, CDR2 SYDVKM. The CDR3 protein is CASSTTQGSLWGYTF. The CDR3 DNA reads TGTGCCAGCAGTACCACCCAGGGTTCGTTGTGGGGCTACACCTTC.

V and J are TRBV7-9 and TRBJ1-2; 8 bases match TRBD1. This CDR3 comprises 14 residues. Germline CDR1 and CDR2: SEHNR and FQNEAQ (reference sequence). The V gene end was trimmed by 5 bases and the J gene end by 9 bases; junction bases not matched to a gene: 11. As DNA, the CDR3 is TGTGCCAGCAGCCAGACGACAGGGGCCTCCCGCTACACCTTC. Its protein product is CASSQTTGASRYTF.

In its sample, this clone was seen a few times. This chain connects TRBV6-4 to TRBJ1-2; D possibly corresponds to TRBD1 (5 bases). This CDR3 is 12 amino acids long. Trimming removed 11 bases from V and 8 bases from J, with 18 bases in between. Looked up from germline, CDR1 is MRHNA and CDR2 is SNTAGT. The chain's CDR3 is CAGVTGFWGYTF. DNA of the CDR3: TGTGCCGGAGTAACAGGTTTCTGGGGCTACACCTTC.

The CDR3 spells CASTAPGNQPQHF. The CDR3, as DNA: TGTGCCAGCACCGCCCCGGGTAATCAGCCCCAGCATTTT. The chain joins TRBV28 to TRBJ1-5; D is unresolved. V was pared by 7 bases and J by 4 bases, with 11 bases between. The CDR3 runs 13 residues. Germline V gene sequence: CDR1 MDHEN, CDR2 SYDVKM. Using reference TRBV28 and TRBJ1-5 for the parts outside the CDR3, the full variable domain is DVKVTQSSRYLVKRTGEKVFLECVQDMDHENMFWYRQDPGLGLRLIYFSYDVKMKEKGDIPEGYSVSREKKERFSLILESASTNQTSMYLCASTAPGNQPQHFGDGTRLSIL.

The table lists this clone with a few counts. The rearrangement uses TRBV7-9 and TRBJ2-7, with unresolved D. V was cut by 8 bases and J by 6 bases, with 17 bases left in between. The CDR3 has 13 residues. Germline V lookup: CDR1 SEHNR, CDR2 FQNEAQ (reference sequence). CDR3 DNA: TGTGCCAGCCGCTCGAGTCAACAGCCCGAGCAGTACTTC. Amino acids: CASRSSQQPEQYF.

The chain uses TRBV30 and TRBJ2-7, with 8 bases aligning to TRBD2. The length of the CDR3 is 13 residues. Looked up from germline, CDR1 is GTSNPN and CDR2 is SVGIG (reference sequence). Trimming took 3 bases from V and 3 from J; bases not matched to a gene: 4. The CDR3 region is CAWRVAGIYEQYF. The CDR3 DNA follows: TGTGCCTGGAGGGTAGCGGGAATCTACGAGCAGTACTTC.

The chain combines TRBV7-8 with TRBJ2-7; D gene unclear. This CDR3 spans 11 amino acids. The ends were cut back, 2 bases at V and 4 bases at J, with 3 bases in the middle. The germline V gene has CDR1 SGHVS and CDR2 FQNEAQ. CDR3 sequence (DNA): TGTGCCAGCAGCTTACAATACGAGCAGTACTTC. Residues: CASSLQYEQYF.

This chain connects TRBV11-2 to TRBJ2-7; 9 bases map to TRBD1. After removal of 1 base from V and 6 bases from J, the junction contained 13 bases not matched to a gene. This CDR3 has 17 residues. Germline V gene sequence: CDR1 SGHAT, CDR2 FQNNGV. In nucleotides, the CDR3 is TGTGCCAGCAGCTTAGTGTTAGTAGGGGACAGGGACTTCGAGCAGTACTTC. Its translation: CASSLVLVGDRDFEQYF.

The V and J genes are TRBV7-9 and TRBJ1-1; D is unresolved. This CDR3 is 18 amino acids long. V lost 0 bases and J lost 0, with 17 bases in between. From germline, CDR1 is SEHNR and CDR2 FQNEAQ (reference sequence). The CDR3 region is CASSLAIGVDFMNTEAFF. The CDR3 DNA reads as TGTGCCAGCAGCTTAGCGATCGGTGTGGACTTCATGAACACTGAAGCTTTCTTT.

This chain uses TRBV10-2 with TRBJ2-1; 8 bases fit TRBD2. J gave up 0 bases and V 2 bases, and 3 bases lay outside the gene matches. The CDR3 totals 16 residues. Germline CDR1 and CDR2: WSHSY and SAAADI. The CDR3 nucleotides read TGCGCCAGCAGTGAGGGGAGCGGGAGCTCCTACAATGAGCAGTTCTTC. This codes for CASSEGSGSSYNEQFF.

A few counts support this clone. V gene TRBV2 combines with J gene TRBJ2-3; unclear D gene. Germline assignment: CDR1 SNHLY and CDR2 FYNNEI. The CDR3 spans 15 residues. V was shortened by 3 bases and J by 1 base, with 11 bases between the two germline ends. The CDR3 bases are TGTGCCAGCAGTGACTACGGGTTTGGCACAGATACGCAGTATTTT. Its protein product is CASSDYGFGTDTQYF.

V gene TRBV6-1 combines with J gene TRBJ1-3; D not resolved. Germline CDR1 MNHNS, CDR2 SASEGT. Trimming took off 2 bases at V and 0 bases at J, with 8 bases between the two ends. This CDR3 is 15 amino acids long. This CDR3 reads CASSERTSSGNTIYF. The CDR3 bases are TGTGCCAGCAGTGAACGAACGAGCTCTGGAAACACCATATATTTT.

The chain carries TRBV5-1 and TRBJ2-7; tentative D call: TRBD2 (6 bases). The germline V gene encodes CDR1 SGHRS and CDR2 YFSETQ. The CDR3 length is 16 residues. V dropped 0 bases and J dropped 1 base, with 14 bases sitting between them. This CDR3 reads CASSLDVSGQSYEQYF. CDR3 bases: TGCGCCAGCAGCTTGGATGTTAGCGGACAATCCTACGAGCAGTACTTC. Using reference TRBV5-1 and TRBJ2-7 for the parts outside the CDR3, the full variable domain is KAGVTQTPRYLIKTRGQQVTLSCSPISGHRSVSWYQQTPGQGLQFLFEYFSETQRNKGNFPGRFSGRQFSNSRSEMNVSTLELGDSALYLCASSLDVSGQSYEQYFGPGTRLTVT.

The V and J genes are TRBV30 and TRBJ2-5, with TRBD1 matching 7 bases. The CDR3 is made up of 12 amino acids. From germline, CDR1 is GTSNPN and CDR2 SVGIG (reference sequence). Unmatched junction bases numbered 5, after V lost 3 bases and J lost 7 bases. The CDR3 region has the DNA TGTGCCTGGAGCCGACAGGGAAGGACCCAGTACTTC. Its protein product is CAWSRQGRTQYF.

This clone was seen a single time. This chain uses TRBV9 with TRBJ2-3, with TRBD1 matching over 9 bases. V was clipped by 4 bases and J by 11 bases; unmatched bases: 14. CDR3 size: 15 residues. Germline V gene sequence: CDR1 SGDLS, CDR2 YYNGEE. The CDR3 loop reads CASSKPGTGSRGQYF. In nucleotides, the CDR3 is TGTGCCAGCAGCAAGCCCGGGACAGGGAGTCGAGGGCAGTATTTT.

The chain carries TRBV7-6 and TRBJ2-7; 8 bases fit TRBD2. This CDR3 contains 15 residues. With V trimmed by 5 bases and J by 4 bases, 10 bases remained unmatched. Germline CDR1 is SGHVS and CDR2 is FNYEAQ. The DNA of the CDR3 is TGTGCCAGCAGCAACCCAGCGGGAGCGAGGTACGAGCAGTACTTC. Translating gives CASSNPAGARYEQYF. Full variable domain (rest looked up from reference TRBV7-6 and TRBJ2-7): GAGVSQSPRYKVTKRGQDVALRCDPISGHVSLYWYRQALGQGPEFLTYFNYEAQQDKSGLPNDRFSAERPEGSISTLTIQRTEQRDSAMYRCASSNPAGARYEQYFGPGTRLTVT.

This clone has more than one count but fewer than ten. The rearrangement links TRBV10-1 to TRBJ2-1; 8 nucleotides align to TRBD2. V gave up 3 bases and J gave up 5 bases; unmatched junction bases: 9. Germline values: CDR1 WNHNN, CDR2 SYGVQD (reference sequence). CDR3 size: 16 residues. The CDR3 loop reads CASSEYIGTRDNEQFF. The CDR3 nucleotides are TGCGCCAGCAGTGAATACATAGGGACTAGAGACAATGAGCAGTTCTTC.

V and J are TRBV6-5 and TRBJ2-7; D ambiguous. This CDR3 has 13 residues. Looked up from germline, CDR1 is MNHEY and CDR2 is SVGAGI. V was pared by 4 bases and J by 3 bases, with 10 bases between. The CDR3 DNA reads TGTGCCAGCAGTTCCTTCACCGGCTACGAGCAGTACTTC. Translated: CASSSFTGYEQYF.

This clone was observed a few times. J is TRBJ2-1 and V is TRBV19; TRBD2 matches 16 bases. The germline V gene has CDR1 LNHDA and CDR2 SQIVND (reference sequence). The CDR3 consists of 16 residues. V shed 7 bases and J 7 bases; nucleotides not matched to a gene: 7. The CDR3 spells CASTGTSGGVSNEQFF. The CDR3 DNA is TGTGCCAGTACGGGGACTAGCGGGGGGGTCTCAAATGAGCAGTTCTTC.

For the CDR3, the DNA is TGTGCCAGCAGTCCCGCTGGAGGGGCCGGAAACACCATATATTTT. This gives the protein CASSPAGGAGNTIYF. The chain employs TRBV6-6 and TRBJ1-3; maybe TRBD1 (5 bases). Per the germline V gene, CDR1 is MNHNY and CDR2 is SVGAGI (reference sequence). Trimming removed 5 bases at V and 4 bases at J, with 15 bases between. The CDR3 loop spans 15 amino acids.

This clone showed up just a few times. V gene TRBV4-2 combines with J gene TRBJ2-1; 7 bases map to TRBD2. The germline CDR1 and CDR2 sequences are LGHNA and YNFKEQ. The length of the CDR3 is 16 residues. The V segment lost 1 base and the J segment 4 bases; nucleotides outside the gene matches: 7. The CDR3 region is CASSQAPGLEYNEQFF. The CDR3 DNA reads TGTGCCAGCAGCCAAGCCCCCGGACTAGAGTACAATGAGCAGTTCTTC.

This chain connects TRBV6-5 to TRBJ2-5; D uncertain. TRBJ2-7 matches the DNA end more closely, so the J call is doubtful. This CDR3 comprises 13 residues. Germline CDR1 and CDR2: MNHEY and SVGAGI. The CDR3 DNA is TGTGCCAGCAGTTCGCACAGAGCCTACGAGCAGTACTTC. Translating gives CASSSHRAYEQYF.

The rearrangement uses TRBV7-9 and TRBJ1-1; no reliable D call. This CDR3 contains 14 residues. Germline values: CDR1 SEHNR, CDR2 FQNEAQ (reference sequence). V was trimmed by 2 bases and J by 0 bases, leaving 7 bases between them. The CDR3 sequence is CASSLSTVNTEAFF. DNA of the CDR3: TGTGCCAGCAGCTTATCTACGGTGAACACTGAAGCTTTCTTT.

V is TRBV27 and J is TRBJ2-7, with TRBD2 as a possible D gene (5 bases). The CDR3 is 14 residues long. Trimming left V 3 bases short and J 2 bases short, with 11 bases between. The germline gives CDR1 MNHEY, CDR2 SMNVEV (reference sequence). CDR3 in DNA: TGTGCCAGCAGTTTCCGCGAGAGGGCCTACGAGCAGTACTTC. Translating gives CASSFRERAYEQYF.